The 10 T cell receptor beta chains listed next were all sequenced from one sample in a study of blood T cell repertoires in COVID-19. Produced via immunoSEQ multiplex PCR; TCRdb's table is partial and in-frame only. The table lists about 150,000 clones, 80% of them singletons. Sequencing used peripheral blood. These receptors originate from a woman aged 45-59 years with acute or convalescent COVID-19.

The gene calls are TRBV5-6 and TRBJ2-5, with 7 bases lining up with TRBD1. CDR1 and CDR2 (germline): SGHDT, YYEEEE. Trimming cost V 6 bases and J 5 bases; bases outside gene matches: 10. The length of the CDR3 is 14 residues. The CDR3 here is CASIVGGLWETQYF. CDR3 sequence (DNA): TGTGCCAGCATCGTAGGGGGCCTGTGGGAGACCCAGTACTTC.

V usage is TRBV27 and J usage is TRBJ1-2; TRBD1 might be the D (5 bases). Germline V lookup: CDR1 MNHEY, CDR2 SMNVEV (reference sequence). CDR3 size: 14 residues. V gave up 3 bases and J gave up 7 bases, with 15 bases separating them. The CDR3 sequence: CASSLFGGRIGYTF. The CDR3 DNA sequence: TGTGCCAGCAGTTTGTTTGGGGGGAGGATTGGCTACACCTTC.

The chain joins TRBV6-6 to TRBJ2-6; D not resolved. The CDR3 loop spans 21 amino acids. Germline-derived CDR1 and CDR2 are MNHNY and SVGAGI (reference sequence). V was pared by 5 bases and J by 1 base, with 27 bases between. Written as DNA, the CDR3 is TGTGCCAGCAGTCACCACCCCTCGCAGGCCCTCTCTTGGTCTGGGGCCAACGTCCTGACTTTC. It codes for CASSHHPSQALSWSGANVLTF.

This sequence joins TRBV27 and TRBJ1-6, with TRBD1 matching 7 bases. The V and J ends lost 5 bases and 0 bases, in that order; junction bases with no gene match: 4. The CDR3 covers 16 residues. Looked up from germline, CDR1 is MNHEY and CDR2 is SMNVEV (reference sequence). The CDR3 protein is CASSLQGSSYNSPLHF. CDR3 DNA: TGTGCCAGCAGTCTACAGGGGAGCTCCTATAATTCACCCCTCCACTTT.

V and J are TRBV27 and TRBJ1-6; 11 bases agree with TRBD1. This CDR3 is built from 16 residues. CDR1 is MNHEY, CDR2 SMNVEV, per germline (reference sequence). Trimming at V came to 5 bases and at J to 14 bases, leaving 14 bases not matched to a gene. As DNA, the CDR3 is TGTGCCAGCAGTCTGTCCGGGACAGGGGGGGTAAATACCCTCCACTTT. Protein sequence: CASSLSGTGGVNTLHF.

The chain has TRBV24-1 and TRBJ1-1, with TRBD1 matching over 9 bases. CDR1 is KGHDR, CDR2 SFDVKD, per germline. CDR3 length: 14 amino acids. Trimming took 7 bases from V and 5 from J; bases not matched to a gene: 7. The CDR3 DNA is TGTGCCACCAGCCGGGGACAGGGTGGGACTGAAGCTTTCTTT. Translation gives CATSRGQGGTEAFF.

The chain has TRBV7-6 and TRBJ2-2; possibly TRBD2 for D (7 bases). The CDR3 is 17 amino acids. Germline values: CDR1 SGHVS, CDR2 FNYEAQ. Trimming removed 2 bases at V and 5 bases at J, with 18 bases between. Here the CDR3 DNA reads TGTGCCAGCAGCTTATTTTCCCGGGGGGCGTCGACCGGGGAGCTGTTTTTT. As protein: CASSLFSRGASTGELFF.

The chain employs TRBV13 and TRBJ2-5, with D perhaps TRBD2 (6 bases). V lost 0 bases and J 4 bases, leaving 12 bases between the germline ends. The germline gives CDR1 PRHDT, CDR2 FYEKMQ (reference sequence). The CDR3 is made up of 15 amino acids. This CDR3 is CASSLGWDLGETQYF. The CDR3 nucleotides are TGTGCCAGCAGCTTAGGCTGGGACTTGGGAGAGACCCAGTACTTC. Complete variable domain (other parts from reference TRBV13 and TRBJ2-5): AAGVIQSPRHLIKEKRETATLKCYPIPRHDTVYWYQQGPGQDPQFLISFYEKMQSDKGSIPDRFSAQQFSDYHSELNMSSLELGDSALYFCASSLGWDLGETQYFGPGTRLLVL.

CDR3 bases: TGTGCCAGCAGCTTACAATCGGGTAGGCCTGAAGCTTTCTTT. Protein: CASSLQSGRPEAFF. The V and J genes are TRBV11-1 and TRBJ1-1; D ambiguous. The CDR3 spans 14 residues. The V gene lost 2 bases and the J gene lost 6 bases, with 13 bases spanning the gap. Germline V gives CDR1 SGHAT, CDR2 FQDESV (reference sequence). Using reference TRBV11-1 and TRBJ1-1 for the parts outside the CDR3, the full variable domain is EAEVAQSPRYKITEKSQAVAFWCDPISGHATLYWYRQILGQGPELLVQFQDESVVDDSQLPKDRFSAERLKGVDSTLKIQPAELGDSAMYLCASSLQSGRPEAFFGQGTRLTVV.

This chain links TRBV10-3 with TRBJ2-1, with 8 bases that match TRBD1. There are 14 residues in the CDR3. Germline CDR1 and CDR2: ENHRY and SYGVKD. The J segment lost 5 bases and the V segment lost 5 bases, leaving 5 bases of the junction unmatched. The CDR3 sequence: CAISSDRGDNEQFF. CDR3 coding DNA: TGTGCCATCAGTTCCGACAGGGGCGACAATGAGCAGTTCTTC.